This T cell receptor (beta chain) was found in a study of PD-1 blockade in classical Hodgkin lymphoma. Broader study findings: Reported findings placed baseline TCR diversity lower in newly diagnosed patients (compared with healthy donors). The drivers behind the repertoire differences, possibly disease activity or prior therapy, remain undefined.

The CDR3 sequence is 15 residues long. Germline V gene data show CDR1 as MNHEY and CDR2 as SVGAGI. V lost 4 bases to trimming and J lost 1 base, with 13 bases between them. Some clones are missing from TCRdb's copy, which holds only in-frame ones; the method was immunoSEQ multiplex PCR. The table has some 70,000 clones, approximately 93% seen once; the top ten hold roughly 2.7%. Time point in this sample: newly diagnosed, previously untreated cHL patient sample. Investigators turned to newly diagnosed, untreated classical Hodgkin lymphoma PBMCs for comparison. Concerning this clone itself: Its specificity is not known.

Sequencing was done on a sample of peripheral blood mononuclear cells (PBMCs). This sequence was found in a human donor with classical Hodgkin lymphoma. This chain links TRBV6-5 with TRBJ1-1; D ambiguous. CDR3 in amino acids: CASSSRGLGNTEAFF. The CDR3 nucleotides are TGTGCCAGCAGTTCACGGGGTCTTGGGAACACTGAAGCTTTCTTT.